The 14 T cell receptor beta chains reported below all come from one sample, sequenced in a study of OX40 agonist ivuxolimab in advanced cancers. Library prep was done by the immunoSEQ multiplex PCR assay. TCRdb stores this immuneACCESS table with in-frame sequences only. Part of the clones is absent; in the studies checked, under half of the shortfall reflects unresolved V genes, and no reason is known for the rest. This sample holds some 39,000 clones; about 89% were observed only once. Of the sample, roughly 3.6% falls within the top ten clones. The material sequenced was CD4+ or CD8+ T cells sorted from blood, taken in a trial of the OX40 agonist ivuxolimab. These receptors were obtained from an adult with an advanced solid tumor such as melanoma, head and neck, liver or kidney cancer.

V is TRBV20-1 and J is TRBJ2-5; D gene uncertain. The CDR3 consists of 10 residues. Trimming cost V 4 bases and J 4 bases, with 4 bases left between them. Germline lookup yields CDR1 DFQATT and CDR2 SNEGSKA (reference sequence). In nucleotides, the CDR3 is TGCAGTGCTATTACAGAGACCCAGTACTTC. Translation: CSAITETQYF.

The V call is TRBV7-9, the J call TRBJ2-7; 10 bases match TRBD2. Germline V gene data show CDR1 as SEHNR and CDR2 as FQNEAQ (reference sequence). CDR3 length: 18 residues. Germline trimming cut 3 bases from V and 0 bases from J; bases unmatched to any gene: 11. CDR3 protein: CASSFLTSGPWSSYEQYF. In nucleotides, the CDR3 is TGTGCCAGCAGCTTCCTGACTAGCGGGCCCTGGAGCTCCTACGAGCAGTACTTC.

In regard to this clone: Germline is not matched at one junction end, which may reflect a read error. V and J are TRBV7-7 and TRBJ2-1, with D possibly TRBD2 on 7 matching bases. Per germline, CDR1 SSHAT and CDR2 FNYEAQ (reference sequence). The CDR3 sequence is 15 residues long. The CDR3: CASSLGGGPDNEQFF. The CDR3 coding sequence is TGTGCTAGCAGCTTAGGGGGAGGGCCGGACAATGAGCAGTTCTTC.

V is TRBV10-3 and J is TRBJ2-1; TRBD1 might be the D (6 bases). The germline CDR1 and CDR2 sequences are ENHRY and SYGVKD. The germline V and J ends were trimmed by 6 bases and 0 bases, with 12 bases remaining between them. The CDR3 runs to 15 residues. The CDR3 coding sequence is TGTGCCATCAGGCAACAGGGTAGCTCCTACAATGAGCAGTTCTTC. Its translation: CAIRQQGSSYNEQFF.

V is TRBV28 and J is TRBJ2-1; either TRBD1 or TRBD2 may supply D (5 bases each). The CDR3 is made up of 14 amino acids. Trimming stripped 4 bases from V and 12 bases from J, with 19 bases between. Germline V gene data show CDR1 as MDHEN and CDR2 as SYDVKM. The CDR3: CASSSQPTVGVQFF. CDR3 bases: TGTGCCAGCAGTTCCCAGCCTACGGTGGGGGTGCAGTTCTTC.

The chain combines TRBV18 with TRBJ2-7, with 7 positions matching TRBD2. The CDR3 contains 15 residues. Germline CDR1 KGHSH, CDR2 LQKENI. V lost 0 bases to trimming and J lost 3 bases; unmatched junction nucleotides: 5. The CDR3 reads CASSPPGGDIYEQYF. For the CDR3, the DNA is TGTGCCAGCTCACCACCGGGGGGGGATATCTACGAGCAGTACTTC.

V is TRBV28 and J is TRBJ1-2, with D tentatively TRBD1 (6 bases). The CDR3 is 14 amino acids. Trimming took 6 bases from V and 4 from J, leaving 15 bases between them. CDR1 MDHEN and CDR2 SYDVKM come from the germline V gene. The DNA for the CDR3 is TGTGCCAGCAGGTTACAGGGTCTTGGCTATGGCTACACCTTC. The encoded protein is CASRLQGLGYGYTF.

The chain carries TRBV12-5 and TRBJ2-3, with 8 bases lining up with TRBD2. This CDR3 has 15 residues. Germline V gives CDR1 LGHNT, CDR2 FRNRAP. With 5 bases clipped from V and 1 base from J, the junction kept 5 bases outside the gene matches. The CDR3 DNA is TGTGCTAGTGGTCCCCCGACTAGCGGCACAGATACGCAGTATTTT. Translating it yields CASGPPTSGTDTQYF.

V gene TRBV18 combines with J gene TRBJ1-3, with D perhaps TRBD1 (5 bases). The CDR3 extends over 16 amino acids. The germline V gene has CDR1 KGHSH and CDR2 LQKENI. V gave up 6 bases and J gave up 6 bases, with 21 bases separating them. The CDR3, as DNA: TGTGCCAGCTCCCTATCCGGGGGAAGGGCCGAAAACACCATATATTTT. Its protein product is CASSLSGGRAENTIYF.

J is TRBJ2-3 and V is TRBV6-1; TRBD1 aligns across 9 bases. The CDR3 runs to 14 residues. CDR1 and CDR2 (germline): MNHNS, SASEGT. Losses at the gene ends were 8 bases for V and 4 bases for J; bases not matched to a gene: 7. Here the CDR3 reads CASSGTGNPDTQYF. Written as DNA, the CDR3 is TGTGCCAGCTCCGGGACAGGGAATCCAGATACGCAGTATTTT.

This rearrangement joins TRBV11-2 to TRBJ2-7, with 7 bases aligning to TRBD2. The CDR3 totals 15 residues. Trimming at V came to 2 bases and at J to 4 bases, leaving 8 bases not matched to a gene. The germline CDR1 and CDR2 sequences are SGHAT and FQNNGV. The CDR3 region is CASSLYRGLEYEQYF. The CDR3 DNA sequence: TGTGCCAGCAGCTTATACCGAGGACTAGAGTACGAGCAGTACTTC. Drawing the rest from reference TRBV11-2 and TRBJ2-7, the complete variable domain is EAGVAQSPRYKIIEKRQSVAFWCNPISGHATLYWYQQILGQGPKLLIQFQNNGVVDDSQLPKDRFSAERLKGVDSTLKIQPAKLEDSAVYLCASSLYRGLEYEQYFGPGTRLTVT.

The V call is TRBV10-3, the J call TRBJ2-5, with unresolved D. Germline values: CDR1 ENHRY, CDR2 SYGVKD. V dropped 3 bases and J dropped 1 base, with 6 bases sitting between them. CDR3 size: 13 residues. CDR3 in DNA: TGTGCCATCAGTGATCCCACCCAAGAGACCCAGTACTTC. Translated, it gives CAISDPTQETQYF.

V gene TRBV21-1 combines with J gene TRBJ2-1; the table's D call of TRBD2 was not tested on the DNA. TRBV21-1 is designated a pseudogene. The CDR3 has 19 residues. The chain's CDR3 is CASSGPLDSVGQKSNEQFF. CDR3 bases: TGTGCCAGCAGCGGACCACTAGATTCAGTGGGTCAGAAATCGAATGAGCAGTTCTTC.

Concerning this clone: One end of the junction varies from germline; a read error may be responsible. This chain links TRBV5-4 with TRBJ1-3; the D gene is possibly TRBD1 (5 bases). Germline CDR1 is SGHNT and CDR2 is YYREEE (reference sequence). The CDR3 is 14 amino acids. DNA of the CDR3: TGTGCCAGCAGTTTGGGGGGATCGGGAAACACCATATATTTT. Its translation: CASSLGGSGNTIYF.